This is a list of T cell receptor beta chains from one sample in a study of cytomegalovirus exposure and HLA in healthy donors. Using immunoSEQ multiplex PCR, the repertoire was profiled, and TCRdb retains in-frame clones only, with some absent. The sample consists of 130,000 to 150,000 clones, approximately 80% of them appearing once. Source material: PBMCs. The receptors derive from a middle-aged man in good health and CMV-seronegative. CDR3s include the opening cysteine and the closing phenylalanine or tryptophan. The D gene is left open where the match is weak. Clone size is shown for a subset of rows, as once, few, many or a class of expanded clone.

j_call d_call clone_size v_call cdr3_aa cdr3_nt
TRBJ2-2 - - TRBV9 CASSPLSPNTGELFF TGTGCCAGCAGCCCCCTATCGCCGAACACCGGGGAGCTGTTTTTT
TRBJ1-5 - - TRBV5-4 CASSLGGSSNQPQHF TGTGCCAGCAGCTTGGGCGGGTCTAGCAATCAGCCCCAGCATTTT
TRBJ1-2 - - TRBV19 CASTGSGQANYGYTF TGTGCCAGTACAGGTAGCGGGCAAGCTAACTATGGCTACACCTTC
TRBJ2-7 TRBD1 few TRBV7-2 CASSLGGQGIYEQYF TGTGCCAGCAGCTTAGGGGGACAGGGGATCTACGAGCAGTACTTC
TRBJ2-7 - - TRBV6-6 CASSDPQGSSYEQYF TGTGCCAGCAGTGACCCGCAGGGAAGCTCCTACGAGCAGTACTTC
TRBJ2-1 TRBD1 - TRBV6-1 CASSRSGTGWFF TGTGCCAGCAGCCGGTCCGGGACAGGGTGGTTCTTC
TRBJ1-5 TRBD1 - TRBV5-1 CASSLGGDRYQPQHF TGCGCCAGCAGCTTGGGAGGGGACAGATATCAGCCCCAGCATTTT
TRBJ2-1 TRBD2 - TRBV5-1 CASSLGLAGAAWNEQFF TGCGCCAGCAGCTTGGGGCTAGCGGGGGCCGCTTGGAATGAGCAGTTCTTC
TRBJ1-2 - - TRBV7-2 CASSFPGINYGYTF TGTGCCAGCAGCTTCCCAGGGATTAACTATGGCTACACCTTC
TRBJ1-6 TRBD1 - TRBV5-1 CASSPQGVSYNSPLHF TGCGCCAGCAGCCCTCAGGGGGTGTCCTATAATTCACCCCTCCACTTT
TRBJ2-1 - - TRBV11-2 CASSQIRYNEQFF TGTGCCAGCAGCCAGATCCGATACAATGAGCAGTTCTTC
TRBJ1-2 TRBD1 - TRBV29-1 CSVRDSLRGHGYTF TGCAGCGTGAGGGACAGCCTGCGTGGGCATGGCTACACCTTC
TRBJ1-2 TRBD1 - TRBV7-2 CASSFRGGADYGYTF TGTGCCAGCAGCTTTCGAGGGGGCGCTGACTATGGCTACACCTTC
TRBJ1-5 - - TRBV10-1 CASSESSGANQPQHF TGCGCCAGCAGTGAGTCGTCAGGGGCTAATCAGCCCCAGCATTTT
TRBJ2-1 TRBD2 - TRBV6-1 CASSEGLAGGGQFF TGTGCCAGCAGTGAGGGACTAGCGGGGGGCGGGCAGTTCTTC
TRBJ1-5 TRBD1 - TRBV7-2 CATQGARSSAQHF TGTGCCACTCAGGGGGCACGAAGCTCGGCCCAGCATTTT
TRBJ1-4 - - TRBV19 CASSIGGSFFEKLFF TGTGCCAGTAGTATAGGAGGCAGTTTTTTTGAAAAACTGTTTTTT
TRBJ2-3 - - TRBV19 CASSIGGGWGQKDTQYF TGTGCCAGTAGTATTGGGGGTGGCTGGGGGCAGAAGGATACGCAGTATTTT
TRBJ2-6 - few TRBV6-6 CASSPWTPSGANVLTF TGTGCCAGCAGTCCATGGACTCCCTCTGGGGCCAACGTCCTGACTTTC
TRBJ1-5 - - TRBV18 CASSPGPGRESQHF TGTGCCAGCTCACCCGGACCGGGAAGGGAGTCCCAGCATTTT
TRBJ2-1 TRBD1 few TRBV6-6 CASSRDSYNEQFF TGTGCCAGCAGCCGGGACAGCTACAATGAGCAGTTCTTC
TRBJ2-1 TRBD1 - TRBV19 CASTRQGIGSYNEQFF TGTGCCAGTACCAGACAGGGGATTGGCTCCTACAATGAGCAGTTCTTC
TRBJ1-6 - few TRBV7-5 CARSPGQGNSPLHF TGTGCCAGAAGCCCGGGACAGGGAAATTCACCCCTCCACTTT
TRBJ2-7 TRBD2 - TRBV9 CASSGTSGAPTYEQYF TGTGCCAGCAGCGGGACTAGCGGGGCGCCTACCTACGAGCAGTACTTC
TRBJ2-7 TRBD2 - TRBV5-6 CASSFRSGLAGTYEQYF TGTGCCAGCAGCTTCCGAAGCGGACTAGCGGGCACCTACGAGCAGTACTTC
TRBJ1-3 - few TRBV10-3 CAITGGGLDSGNTIYF TGTGCCATCACTGGTGGGGGCCTCGACTCTGGAAACACCATATATTTT
TRBJ2-5 TRBD1 - TRBV7-7 CASSLTGGTETQYF TGTGCCAGCAGCTTGACAGGGGGTACGGAGACCCAGTACTTC
TRBJ2-5 - - TRBV15 CATSARGYQETQYF TGTGCCACCAGCGCCCGCGGGTACCAAGAGACCCAGTACTTC
TRBJ1-5 - - TRBV15 CATSPQGASNQPQHF TGTGCCACCAGCCCCCAAGGGGCGAGCAATCAGCCCCAGCATTTT
TRBJ1-2 - once TRBV7-9 CASSLTGQNGYTF TGTGCCAGCAGCTTGACGGGACAAAATGGCTACACCTTC
TRBJ2-5 TRBD1 - TRBV15 CATSRSRDRGLETQYF TGTGCCACCAGCAGATCTAGGGACAGGGGGTTGGAGACCCAGTACTTC
TRBJ2-3 - - TRBV29-1 CSVEIAGKTDTQYF TGCAGCGTTGAGATCGCGGGGAAGACAGATACGCAGTATTTT
TRBJ1-2 - - TRBV5-1 CASSSLTGTNYGYTF TGCGCCAGCAGCTCACTAACAGGGACTAACTATGGCTACACCTTC